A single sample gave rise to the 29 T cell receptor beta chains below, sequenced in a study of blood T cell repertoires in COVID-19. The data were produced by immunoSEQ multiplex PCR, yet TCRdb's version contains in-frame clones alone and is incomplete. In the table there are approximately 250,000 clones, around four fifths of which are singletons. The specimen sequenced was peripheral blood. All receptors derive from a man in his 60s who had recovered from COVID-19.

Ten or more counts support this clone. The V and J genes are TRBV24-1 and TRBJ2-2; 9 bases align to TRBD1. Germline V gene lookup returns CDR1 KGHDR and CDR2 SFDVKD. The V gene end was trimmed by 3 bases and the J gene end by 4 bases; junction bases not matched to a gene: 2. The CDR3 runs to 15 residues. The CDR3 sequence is CATSDRTGATGELFF. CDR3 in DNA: TGTGCCACCAGTGATCGGACAGGGGCCACCGGGGAGCTGTTTTTT.

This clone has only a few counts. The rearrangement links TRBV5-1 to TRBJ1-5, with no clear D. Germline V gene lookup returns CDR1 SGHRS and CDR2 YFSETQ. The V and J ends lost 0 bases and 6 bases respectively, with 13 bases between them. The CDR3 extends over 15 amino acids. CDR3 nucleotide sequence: TGCGCCAGCAGCTTGGAACTACTGACGAGTCAGCCCCAGCATTTT. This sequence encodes CASSLELLTSQPQHF.

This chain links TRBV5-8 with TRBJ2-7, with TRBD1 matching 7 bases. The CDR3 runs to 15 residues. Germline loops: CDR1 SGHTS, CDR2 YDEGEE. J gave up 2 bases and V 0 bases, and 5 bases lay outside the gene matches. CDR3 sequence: CASSLAAGGPYEQYF. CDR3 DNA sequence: TGTGCCAGCAGCTTGGCCGCAGGGGGTCCCTACGAGCAGTACTTC.

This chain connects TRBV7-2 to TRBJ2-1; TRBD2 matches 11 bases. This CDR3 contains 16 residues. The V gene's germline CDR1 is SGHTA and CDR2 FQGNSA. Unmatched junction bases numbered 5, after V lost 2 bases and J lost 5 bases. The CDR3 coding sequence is TGTGCCAGCAGCTTATTCGCTAGCGGGGGGAACAATGAGCAGTTCTTC. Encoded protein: CASSLFASGGNNEQFF.

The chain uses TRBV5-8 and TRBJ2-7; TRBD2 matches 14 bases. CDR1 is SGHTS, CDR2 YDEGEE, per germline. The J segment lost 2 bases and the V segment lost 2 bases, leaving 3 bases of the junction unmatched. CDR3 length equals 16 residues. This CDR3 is CASSFGTSGSAYEQYF. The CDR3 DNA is TGTGCCAGCAGCTTCGGGACTAGCGGGAGCGCCTACGAGCAGTACTTC.

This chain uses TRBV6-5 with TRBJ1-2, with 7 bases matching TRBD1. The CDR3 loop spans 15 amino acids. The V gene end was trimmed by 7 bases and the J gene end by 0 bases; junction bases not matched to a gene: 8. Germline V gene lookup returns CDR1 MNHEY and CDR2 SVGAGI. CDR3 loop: CASTRGGQANYGYTF. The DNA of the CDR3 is TGTGCCAGCACCCGAGGAGGACAGGCTAACTATGGCTACACCTTC.

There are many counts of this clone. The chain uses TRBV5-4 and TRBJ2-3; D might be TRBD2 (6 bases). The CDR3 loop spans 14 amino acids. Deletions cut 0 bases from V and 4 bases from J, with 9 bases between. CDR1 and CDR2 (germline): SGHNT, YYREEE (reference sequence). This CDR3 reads CASSLGGGADTQYF. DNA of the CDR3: TGTGCCAGCAGCTTGGGGGGCGGGGCAGATACGCAGTATTTT.

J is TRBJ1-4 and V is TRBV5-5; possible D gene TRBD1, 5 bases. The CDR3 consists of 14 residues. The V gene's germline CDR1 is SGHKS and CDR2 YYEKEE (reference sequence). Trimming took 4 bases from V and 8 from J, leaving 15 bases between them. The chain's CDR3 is CASSPPGRREKLFF. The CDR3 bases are TGTGCCAGCAGCCCCCCAGGGAGGAGGGAAAAACTGTTTTTT.

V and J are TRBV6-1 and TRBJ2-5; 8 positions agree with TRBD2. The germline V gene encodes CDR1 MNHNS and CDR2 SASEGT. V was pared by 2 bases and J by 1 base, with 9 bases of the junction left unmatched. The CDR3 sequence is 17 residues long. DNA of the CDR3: TGTGCCAGCAGTGAATACGGGCTAGCGGGTACCCAAGAGACCCAGTACTTC. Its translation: CASSEYGLAGTQETQYF.

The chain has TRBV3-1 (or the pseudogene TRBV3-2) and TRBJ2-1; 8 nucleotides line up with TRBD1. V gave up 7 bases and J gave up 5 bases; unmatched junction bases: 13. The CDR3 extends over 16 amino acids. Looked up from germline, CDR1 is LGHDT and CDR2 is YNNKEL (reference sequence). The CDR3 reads CASTKSGQGIHNEQFF. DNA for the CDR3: TGTGCCAGCACGAAATCCGGACAGGGCATCCACAATGAGCAGTTCTTC.

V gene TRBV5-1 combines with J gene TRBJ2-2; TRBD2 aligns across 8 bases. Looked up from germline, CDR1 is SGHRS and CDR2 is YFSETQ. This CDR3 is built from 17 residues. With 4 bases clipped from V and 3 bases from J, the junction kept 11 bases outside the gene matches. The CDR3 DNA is TGCGCCAGCAGCGGGGGAGGGACTAGACATTACACCGGGGAGCTGTTTTTT. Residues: CASSGGGTRHYTGELFF.

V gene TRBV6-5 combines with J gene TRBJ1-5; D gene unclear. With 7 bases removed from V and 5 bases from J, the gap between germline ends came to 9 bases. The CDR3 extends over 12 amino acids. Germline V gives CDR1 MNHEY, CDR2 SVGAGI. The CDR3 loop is CASNARYQPQHF. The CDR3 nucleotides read TGTGCCAGCAATGCTCGGTATCAGCCCCAGCATTTT.

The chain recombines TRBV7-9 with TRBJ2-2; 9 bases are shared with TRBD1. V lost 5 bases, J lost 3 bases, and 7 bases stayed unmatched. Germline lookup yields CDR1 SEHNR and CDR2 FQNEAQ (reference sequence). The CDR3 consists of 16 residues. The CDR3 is CASSLARDRDTGELFF. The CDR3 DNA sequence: TGTGCCAGCAGCCTTGCCCGGGACAGGGACACCGGGGAGCTGTTTTTT.

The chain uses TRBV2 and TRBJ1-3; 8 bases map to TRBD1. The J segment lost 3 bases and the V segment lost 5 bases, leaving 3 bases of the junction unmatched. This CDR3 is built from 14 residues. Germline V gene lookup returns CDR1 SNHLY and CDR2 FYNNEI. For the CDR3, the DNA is TGTGCCAGCAGTAGAGACAGGGGTGGAAACACCATATATTTT. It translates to CASSRDRGGNTIYF.

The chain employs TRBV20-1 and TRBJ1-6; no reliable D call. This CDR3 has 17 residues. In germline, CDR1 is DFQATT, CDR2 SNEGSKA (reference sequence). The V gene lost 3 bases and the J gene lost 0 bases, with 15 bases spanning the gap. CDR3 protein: CSASPRGPSSYNSPLHF. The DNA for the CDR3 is TGCAGTGCTAGTCCCCGGGGTCCGAGCTCCTATAATTCACCCCTCCACTTT.

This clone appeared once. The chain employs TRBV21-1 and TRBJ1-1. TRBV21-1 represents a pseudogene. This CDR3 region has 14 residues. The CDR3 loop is CASSKVVSLPGAFF. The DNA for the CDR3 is TGTGCCAGCAGCAAGGTCGTCTCCCTCCCGGGGGCTTTCTTT.

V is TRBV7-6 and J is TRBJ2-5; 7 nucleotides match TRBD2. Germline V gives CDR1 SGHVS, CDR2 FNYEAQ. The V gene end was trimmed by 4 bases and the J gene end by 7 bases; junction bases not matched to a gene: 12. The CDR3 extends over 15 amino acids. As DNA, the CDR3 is TGTGCCAGCAGCTACCGGGCGGGAGAGGTCGGGACCCAGTACTTC. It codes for CASSYRAGEVGTQYF. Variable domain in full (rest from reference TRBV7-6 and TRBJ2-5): GAGVSQSPRYKVTKRGQDVALRCDPISGHVSLYWYRQALGQGPEFLTYFNYEAQQDKSGLPNDRFSAERPEGSISTLTIQRTEQRDSAMYRCASSYRAGEVGTQYFGPGTRLLVL.

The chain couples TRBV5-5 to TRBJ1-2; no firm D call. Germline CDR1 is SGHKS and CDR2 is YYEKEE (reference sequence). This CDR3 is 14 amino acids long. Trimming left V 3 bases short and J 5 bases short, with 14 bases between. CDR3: CASSWDSGGYGYTF. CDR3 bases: TGTGCCAGCAGCTGGGATTCGGGCGGGTATGGCTACACCTTC.

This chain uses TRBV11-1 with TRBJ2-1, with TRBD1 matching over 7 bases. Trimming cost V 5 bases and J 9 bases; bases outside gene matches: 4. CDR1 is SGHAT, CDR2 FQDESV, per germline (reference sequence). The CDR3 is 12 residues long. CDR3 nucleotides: TGTGCCAGCAGCCCCGACAGGGCTGAGCAGTTCTTC. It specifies CASSPDRAEQFF.

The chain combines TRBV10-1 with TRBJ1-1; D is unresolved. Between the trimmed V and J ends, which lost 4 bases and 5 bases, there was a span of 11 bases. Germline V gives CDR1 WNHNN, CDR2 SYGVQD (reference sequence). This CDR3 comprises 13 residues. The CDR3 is CASSVDGGTEAFF. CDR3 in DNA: TGCGCCAGCAGTGTCGACGGCGGAACTGAAGCTTTCTTT.

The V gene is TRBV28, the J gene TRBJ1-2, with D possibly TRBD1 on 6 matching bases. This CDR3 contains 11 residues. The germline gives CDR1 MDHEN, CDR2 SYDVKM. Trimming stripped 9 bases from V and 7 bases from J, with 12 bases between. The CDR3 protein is CASIQGGGYTF. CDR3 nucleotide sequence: TGTGCCAGTATCCAAGGGGGTGGCTACACCTTC.

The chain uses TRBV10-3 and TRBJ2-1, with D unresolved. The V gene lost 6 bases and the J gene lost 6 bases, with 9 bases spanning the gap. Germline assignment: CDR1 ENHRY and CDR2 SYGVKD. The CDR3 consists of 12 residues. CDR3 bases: TGTGCCATCAGCAAGAGTAGCAATGAGCAGTTCTTC. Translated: CAISKSSNEQFF.

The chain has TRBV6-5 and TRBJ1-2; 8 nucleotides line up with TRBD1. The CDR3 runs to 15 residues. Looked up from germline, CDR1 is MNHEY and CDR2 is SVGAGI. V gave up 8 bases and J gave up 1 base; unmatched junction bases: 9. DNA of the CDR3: TGTGCCAGCGGGCGGACAGGGATCGGTAACTATGGCTACACCTTC. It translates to CASGRTGIGNYGYTF.

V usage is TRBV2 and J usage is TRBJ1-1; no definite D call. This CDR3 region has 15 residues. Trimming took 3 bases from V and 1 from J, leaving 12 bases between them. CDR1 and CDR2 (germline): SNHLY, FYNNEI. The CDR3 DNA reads TGTGCCAGCAGTGAGCGGCGGGGAAGGAACACTGAAGCTTTCTTT. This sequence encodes CASSERRGRNTEAFF.

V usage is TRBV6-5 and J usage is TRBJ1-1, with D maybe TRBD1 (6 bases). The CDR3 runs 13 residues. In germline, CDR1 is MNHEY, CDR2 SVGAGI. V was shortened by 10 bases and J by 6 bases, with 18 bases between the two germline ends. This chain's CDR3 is CATRSQGSAEAFF. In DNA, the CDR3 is TGTGCCACCAGATCCCAGGGGTCCGCTGAAGCTTTCTTT.

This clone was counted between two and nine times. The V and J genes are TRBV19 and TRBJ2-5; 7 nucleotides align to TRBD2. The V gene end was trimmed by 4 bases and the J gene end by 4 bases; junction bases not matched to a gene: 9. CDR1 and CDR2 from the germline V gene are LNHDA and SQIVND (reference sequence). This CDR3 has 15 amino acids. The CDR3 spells CASSTPSGGRETQYF. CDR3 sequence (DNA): TGTGCCAGTAGTACACCTTCGGGCGGGAGAGAGACCCAGTACTTC.

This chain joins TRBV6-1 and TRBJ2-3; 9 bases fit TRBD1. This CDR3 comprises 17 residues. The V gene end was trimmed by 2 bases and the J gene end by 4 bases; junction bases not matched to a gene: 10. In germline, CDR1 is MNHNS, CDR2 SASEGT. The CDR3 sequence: CASSELPGQGRADTQYF. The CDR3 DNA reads TGTGCCAGCAGTGAACTACCGGGACAGGGTAGGGCAGATACGCAGTATTTT.

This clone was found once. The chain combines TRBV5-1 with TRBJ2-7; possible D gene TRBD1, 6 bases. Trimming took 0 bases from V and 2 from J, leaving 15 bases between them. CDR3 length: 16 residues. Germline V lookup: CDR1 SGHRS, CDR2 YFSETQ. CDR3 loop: CASSLGHRVSAYEQYF. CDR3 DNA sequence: TGCGCCAGCAGCTTGGGCCACAGGGTTTCCGCCTACGAGCAGTACTTC.

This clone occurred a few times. Here the CDR3 reads CASSLFGAYEQYF. The CDR3 DNA reads TGTGCCAGCAGCTTGTTCGGTGCCTACGAGCAGTACTTC. The chain employs TRBV11-2 and TRBJ2-7; D is unresolved. Germline assignment: CDR1 SGHAT and CDR2 FQNNGV. The CDR3 is 13 amino acids. Trimming left V 3 bases short and J 2 bases short, with 8 bases between. The full variable domain, rest sourced from reference TRBV11-2 and TRBJ2-7, is EAGVAQSPRYKIIEKRQSVAFWCNPISGHATLYWYQQILGQGPKLLIQFQNNGVVDDSQLPKDRFSAERLKGVDSTLKIQPAKLEDSAVYLCASSLFGAYEQYFGPGTRLTVT.